Sequencing of this T cell receptor (beta chain) was carried out in a study of Ad26.COV2.S vaccination and SARS-CoV-2 variants. Study results and caveats: Spike-specific TCR breadth was greater after Ad26.COV2.S than placebo.

Only in-frame clones appear in the TCRdb table, and some are missing; sequencing was by immunoSEQ multiplex PCR. The table has approximately 360,000 clones, about four fifths seen once. V lost 4 bases to trimming and J lost 5 bases, with 11 bases between them. Per germline, CDR1 LGHDT and CDR2 YNNKEL (reference sequence). The CDR3 spans 14 residues. As regards this clone: Its antigen remains unidentified.

Treatment specified: 15 to 20 received Ad26.COV2.S at low or high dose, single or two shots; roughly five received placebo; per-sample allocation not given. It was on day 63 after the first vaccine or placebo injection that samples were taken. The specimen was peripheral blood, collected in a trial of Ad26.COV2.S vaccine versus placebo. This sequence was found in a person aged 18-65 years who received the Ad26.COV2.S COVID-19 vaccine or a placebo. The gene calls are TRBV3-1 (or the pseudogene TRBV3-2) and TRBJ2-2; D possibly corresponds to TRBD2 (5 bases). The CDR3 region is CASSRRSGTGELFF. As DNA, the CDR3 is TGTGCCAGCAGCCGTCGTTCGGGGACCGGGGAGCTGTTTTTT.